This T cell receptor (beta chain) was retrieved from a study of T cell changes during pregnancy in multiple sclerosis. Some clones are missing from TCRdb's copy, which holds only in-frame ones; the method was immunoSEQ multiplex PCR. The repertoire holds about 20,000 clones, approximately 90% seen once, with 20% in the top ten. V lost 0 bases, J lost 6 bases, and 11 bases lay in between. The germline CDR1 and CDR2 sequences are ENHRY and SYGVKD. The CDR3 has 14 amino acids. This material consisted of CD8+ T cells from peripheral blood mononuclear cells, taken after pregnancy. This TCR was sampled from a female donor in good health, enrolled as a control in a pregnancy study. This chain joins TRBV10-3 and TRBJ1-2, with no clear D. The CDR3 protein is CAISESEPLHGYTF. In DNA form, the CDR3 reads TGTGCCATCAGTGAGTCGGAGCCGTTGCATGGCTACACCTTC.